These T cell receptor beta chains were read from a single sample in a study of primary melanoma T cells and metastatic recurrence. Clones were read by immunoSEQ multiplex PCR, and TCRdb kept only the in-frame ones, dropping some. The table shows 600 or so clones, with about 90% occurring only once. The specimen was melanoma tumor tissue. Receptors originate from a human donor with melanoma. The CDR3 runs from the conserved cysteine through the conserved F or W. A D gene is named only where the DNA matches it firmly. Clone size is stated in some rows and not others, as once, few, many or a class when expanded.

size: NA; J: TRBJ2-7; length: 12; D: NA; V: TRBV6-8; CDR3: CASRRDNYEQYF; DNA: TGTGCCAGCCGCCGGGACAACTACGAGCAGTACTTC
size: few; J: TRBJ2-6; length: 17; D: NA; V: TRBV15; CDR3: CATSRVDGDSGANVLTF; DNA: TGTGCCACCAGCAGGGTTGACGGAGACTCTGGGGCCAACGTCCTGACTTTC
size: NA; J: TRBJ1-6; length: 15; D: NA; V: TRBV15; CDR3: CATSVSAGYNSPLHF; DNA: TGTGCCACCAGCGTAAGCGCGGGTTATAATTCACCCCTCCACTTT
size: NA; J: TRBJ1-2; length: 13; D: TRBD1; V: TRBV6-8; CDR3: CATRDRDTYGYTF; DNA: TGTGCCACCCGGGACAGGGACACCTATGGCTACACCTTC
size: NA; J: TRBJ1-6; length: 14; D: NA; V: TRBV1; CDR3: CASSLRVLNSPLHF; DNA: TGCGCCAGCAGCCTCCGGGTCCTTAATTCACCCCTCCACTTT
size: NA; J: TRBJ1-5; length: 13; D: NA; V: TRBV6-8; CDR3: CASKSDKNQPQHF; DNA: TGTGCCAGCAAATCGGACAAGAATCAGCCCCAGCATTTT
size: NA; J: TRBJ2-4; length: 14; D: NA; V: TRBV11-3; CDR3: CASSLGGNKNIQYF; DNA: TGTGCCAGCAGCTTGGGTGGCAACAAAAACATTCAGTACTTC
size: NA; J: TRBJ1-1; length: 15; D: NA; V: TRBV7-1; CDR3: CASSQNSIRNTEAFF; DNA: TGTGCCAGCAGCCAGAACAGCATCAGGAACACTGAAGCTTTCTTT